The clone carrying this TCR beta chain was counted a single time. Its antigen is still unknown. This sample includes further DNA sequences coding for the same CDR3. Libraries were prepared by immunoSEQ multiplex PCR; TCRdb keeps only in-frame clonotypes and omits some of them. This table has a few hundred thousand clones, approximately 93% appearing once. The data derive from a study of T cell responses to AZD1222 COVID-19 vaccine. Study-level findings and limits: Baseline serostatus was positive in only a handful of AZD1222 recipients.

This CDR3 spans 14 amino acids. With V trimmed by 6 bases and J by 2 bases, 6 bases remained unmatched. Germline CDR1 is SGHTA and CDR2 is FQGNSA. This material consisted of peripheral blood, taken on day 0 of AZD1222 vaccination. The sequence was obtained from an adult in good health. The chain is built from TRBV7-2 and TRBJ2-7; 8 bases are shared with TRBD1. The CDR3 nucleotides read TGTGCCAGCAGTTCAGGACAGGGCCCCTACGAGCAGTACTTC. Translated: CASSSGQGPYEQYF.